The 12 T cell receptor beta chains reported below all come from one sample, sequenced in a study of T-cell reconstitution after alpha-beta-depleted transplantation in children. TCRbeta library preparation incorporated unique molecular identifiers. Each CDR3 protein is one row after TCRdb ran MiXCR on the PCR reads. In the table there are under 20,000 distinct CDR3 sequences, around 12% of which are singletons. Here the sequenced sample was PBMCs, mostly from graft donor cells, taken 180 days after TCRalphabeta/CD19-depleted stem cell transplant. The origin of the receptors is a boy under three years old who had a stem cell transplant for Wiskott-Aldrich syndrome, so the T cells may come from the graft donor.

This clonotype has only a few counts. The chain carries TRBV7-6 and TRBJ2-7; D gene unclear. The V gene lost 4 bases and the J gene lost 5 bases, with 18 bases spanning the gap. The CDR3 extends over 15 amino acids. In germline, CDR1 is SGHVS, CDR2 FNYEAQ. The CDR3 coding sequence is TGTGCCAGCAGCTCAGTAGGCGTCGGAATGAACGAGCAGTACTTC. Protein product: CASSSVGVGMNEQYF. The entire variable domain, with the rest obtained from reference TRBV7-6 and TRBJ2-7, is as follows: GAGVSQSPRYKVTKRGQDVALRCDPISGHVSLYWYRQALGQGPEFLTYFNYEAQQDKSGLPNDRFSAERPEGSISTLTIQRTEQRDSAMYRCASSSVGVGMNEQYFGPGTRLTVT.

The CDR3 bases are TGCGCCAGCAGTGAGTCGCTGTCTAGCACAGATACGCAGTATTTT. Amino acids: CASSESLSSTDTQYF. The V gene is TRBV10-1, the J gene TRBJ2-3; D unresolved. The V gene's germline CDR1 is WNHNN and CDR2 SYGVQD (reference sequence). Trimming removed 0 bases from V and 0 bases from J, with 7 bases in between. CDR3 length: 15 residues.

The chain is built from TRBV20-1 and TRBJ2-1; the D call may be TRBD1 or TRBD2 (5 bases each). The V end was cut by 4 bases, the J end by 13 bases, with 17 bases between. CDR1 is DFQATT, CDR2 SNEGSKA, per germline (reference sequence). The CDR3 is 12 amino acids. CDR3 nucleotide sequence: TGCAGTGCTACGGGACGGCAAAAACTCCAGTTCTTC. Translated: CSATGRQKLQFF.

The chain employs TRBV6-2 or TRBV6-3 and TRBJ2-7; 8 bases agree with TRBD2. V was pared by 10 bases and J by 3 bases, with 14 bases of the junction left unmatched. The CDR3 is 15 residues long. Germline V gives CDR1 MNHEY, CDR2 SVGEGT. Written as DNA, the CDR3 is TGTGCCAACAGCCCACACGGGGGGGCTTACTACGAGCAGTACTTC. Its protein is CANSPHGGAYYEQYF.

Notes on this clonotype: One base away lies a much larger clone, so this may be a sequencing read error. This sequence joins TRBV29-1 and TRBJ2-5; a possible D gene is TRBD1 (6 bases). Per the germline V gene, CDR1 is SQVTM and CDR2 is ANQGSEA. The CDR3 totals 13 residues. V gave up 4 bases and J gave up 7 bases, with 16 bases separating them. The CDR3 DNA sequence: TGCAGCGTTGGAGTCAGGGGATTTGTGACCCAGTACTTC. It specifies CSVGVRGFVTQYF. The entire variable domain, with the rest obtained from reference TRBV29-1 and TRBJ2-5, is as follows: SAVISQKPSRDICQRGTSLTIQCQVDSQVTMMFWYRQQPGQSLTLIATANQGSEATYESGFVIDKFPISRPNLTFSTLTVSNMSPEDSSIYLCSVGVRGFVTQYFGPGTRLLVL.

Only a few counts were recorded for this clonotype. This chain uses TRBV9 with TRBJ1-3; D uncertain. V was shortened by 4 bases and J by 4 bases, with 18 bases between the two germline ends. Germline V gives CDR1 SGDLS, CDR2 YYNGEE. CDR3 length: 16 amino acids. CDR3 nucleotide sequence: TGTGCCAGCAGCCCGAAGTCCCAGGTAGAAGGAAACACCATATATTTT. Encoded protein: CASSPKSQVEGNTIYF.

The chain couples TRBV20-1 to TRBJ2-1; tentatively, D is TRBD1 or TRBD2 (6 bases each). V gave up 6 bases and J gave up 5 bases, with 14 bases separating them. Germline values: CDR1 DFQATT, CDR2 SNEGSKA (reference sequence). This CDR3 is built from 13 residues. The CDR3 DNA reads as TGCAGTGCCTACGGGGGCGGGAACAATGAGCAGTTCTTC. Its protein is CSAYGGGNNEQFF.

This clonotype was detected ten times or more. As DNA, the CDR3 is TGTGCCAGTGGCGACAGGGGAGGTTCACCCCTCCACTTT. Encoded protein: CASGDRGGSPLHF. The chain has TRBV19 and TRBJ1-6; 8 bases map to TRBD1. The CDR3 covers 13 residues. Germline V gives CDR1 LNHDA, CDR2 SQIVND (reference sequence). Trimming at V came to 8 bases and at J to 9 bases, leaving 6 bases not matched to a gene.

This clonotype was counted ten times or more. DNA for the CDR3: TGTGCCAGCAGCTTAGAGGCCTTCAATGAGCAGTTCTTC. Translation: CASSLEAFNEQFF. The rearrangement uses TRBV7-9 and TRBJ2-1; D is undetermined. Germline V lookup: CDR1 SEHNR, CDR2 FQNEAQ (reference sequence). The CDR3 runs 13 residues. The V end lost 1 base, the J end lost 6 bases, and 7 bases lay between the germline ends.

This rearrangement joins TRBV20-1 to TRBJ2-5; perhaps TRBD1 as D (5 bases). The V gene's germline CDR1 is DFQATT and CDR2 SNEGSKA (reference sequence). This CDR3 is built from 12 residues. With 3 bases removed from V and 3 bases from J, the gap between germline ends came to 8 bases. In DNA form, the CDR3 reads TGCAGTGCTAGGACAGACAAAGAGACCCAGTACTTC. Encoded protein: CSARTDKETQYF.

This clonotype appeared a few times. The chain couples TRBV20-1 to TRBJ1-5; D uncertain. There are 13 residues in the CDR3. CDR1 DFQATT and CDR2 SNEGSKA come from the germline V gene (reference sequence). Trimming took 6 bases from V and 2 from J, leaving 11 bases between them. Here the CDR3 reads CSARLSGNQPQHF. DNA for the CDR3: TGCAGTGCCCGACTCTCGGGCAATCAGCCCCAGCATTTT.

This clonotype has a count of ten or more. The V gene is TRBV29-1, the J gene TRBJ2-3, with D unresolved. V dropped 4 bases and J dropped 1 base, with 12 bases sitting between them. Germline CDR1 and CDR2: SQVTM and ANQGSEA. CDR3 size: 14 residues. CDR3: CSVVGVAGTDTQYF. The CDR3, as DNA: TGCAGCGTTGTTGGTGTTGCCGGCACAGATACGCAGTATTTT.